The clone carrying this TCR beta chain was seen a single time. This specimen belongs to a study of blood T cell repertoires in COVID-19. Authors' data handling: Quantification of nucleated cells was approximated via reference gene primer amplification. The assay was immunoSEQ multiplex PCR, and TCRdb's table has in-frame clones only and misses some. That table gives V, J and clone size, and the DNA gave D and trimming. The sample carries around 260,000 clones, 80% to 85% recorded once. Patients at the Seattle site were enrolled during active infection and followed longitudinally. The V gene's germline CDR1 is MNHEY and CDR2 SVGAGI. The CDR3 totals 14 residues. V shed 7 bases and J shed 0 bases, with 11 bases lying between them.

The chain carries TRBV6-5 and TRBJ2-3; no clear D. This sequence originates from a person between 70 and 80 years old with COVID-19, enrolled during active disease. Source material: peripheral blood. CDR3 sequence: CASTSRLSTDTQYF. For the CDR3, the DNA is TGTGCCAGCACCTCGAGACTTAGCACAGATACGCAGTATTTT.